This is a list of T cell receptor beta chains from one sample in a study of PD-1 blockade in classical Hodgkin lymphoma. TCRdb keeps only in-frame clones here, not all; method: immunoSEQ multiplex PCR. This sample has about 24,000 clones, with 81% found just once. The material sequenced was peripheral blood mononuclear cells (PBMCs), taken before the fourth cycle of nivolumab. These receptors all come from a human donor with classical Hodgkin lymphoma. The CDR3 runs from the conserved cysteine through the conserved F or W. A D gene is named only where the DNA matches it firmly. Size is stated for part of the rows, as once, few or many counts, or as a class when the clone is expanded.

TRBV2	TRBJ1-4	NA	NA	CASSEVAGGSEKLFF	TGTGCCAGCAGTGAGGTTGCAGGTGGTAGCGAAAAACTGTTTTTT
TRBV11-1	TRBJ2-5	TRBD2	NA	CASSLNRGRALQETQYF	TGTGCCAGCAGCCTGAACAGAGGGAGGGCCCTCCAAGAGACCCAGTACTTC
TRBV5-1	TRBJ1-4	NA	few	CASSRGVNEKLFF	TGCGCCAGCAGCAGGGGAGTAAATGAAAAACTGTTTTTT
TRBV10-3	TRBJ2-4	NA	NA	CAISEEGRAKNIQYF	TGTGCCATCAGTGAGGAGGGACGAGCCAAAAACATTCAGTACTTC
TRBV30	TRBJ2-3	TRBD1	NA	CAWSVLQGLTDTQYF	TGTGCCTGGAGTGTACTACAGGGGCTCACAGATACGCAGTATTTT
TRBV10-3	TRBJ2-5	TRBD1	NA	CATASQGRQETQYF	TGTGCGACCGCCTCACAGGGGCGACAAGAGACCCAGTACTTC
TRBV7-8	TRBJ1-6	TRBD1	NA	CASSLTRDRVSPLHF	TGTGCCAGCAGCTTGACCCGGGACAGGGTTTCACCCCTCCACTTT
TRBV5-4	TRBJ2-3	TRBD1	few	CASSLGFRDRGHPSTDTQYF	TGTGCCAGCAGCTTGGGCTTTCGGGACAGGGGTCACCCAAGCACAGATACGCAGTATTTT
TRBV2	TRBJ2-3	TRBD2	NA	CASSEEGALAGADTQYF	TGTGCCAGCAGTGAAGAGGGCGCTTTAGCGGGTGCAGATACGCAGTATTTT
TRBV2	TRBJ1-5	TRBD1	few	CASSPTGDNQPQHF	TGTGCCAGCAGTCCCACAGGGGACAATCAGCCCCAGCATTTT
TRBV14	TRBJ2-3	NA	NA	CASSTRREDTQYF	TGTGCCAGCAGCACCCGCCGGGAAGATACGCAGTATTTT
TRBV7-9	TRBJ1-1	NA	NA	CASSLTSQGGTEAFF	TGTGCCAGCAGCTTAACCAGCCAGGGTGGCACTGAAGCTTTCTTT
TRBV7-9	TRBJ1-4	NA	NA	CASSLEREKLFF	TGTGCCAGCAGCTTAGAACGTGAAAAACTGTTTTTT
TRBV30	TRBJ1-4	NA	NA	CAWSEFGRGSNEKLFF	TGTGCCTGGAGTGAATTCGGACGGGGGTCTAATGAAAAACTGTTTTTT
TRBV5-1	TRBJ1-1	NA	NA	CASSLGRGENTEAFF	TGCGCCAGCAGCTTGGGACGGGGCGAGAACACTGAAGCTTTCTTT
TRBV5-1	TRBJ2-5	NA	NA	CASSLVGPETQYF	TGCGCCAGCAGCTTGGTTGGTCCGGAGACCCAGTACTTC
TRBV4-2	TRBJ2-1	NA	NA	CASSHSATGRRDEQFF	TGTGCCAGCAGCCATTCGGCAACGGGGAGAAGGGATGAGCAGTTCTTC
TRBV7-2	TRBJ2-2	NA	NA	CASSRQSTGELFF	TGTGCCAGCAGCCGCCAGTCAACCGGGGAGCTGTTTTTT
TRBV28	TRBJ2-5	TRBD2	NA	CASSSTSGRGPRQETQYF	TGTGCCAGCTCCTCTACTAGCGGGAGGGGACCAAGGCAAGAGACCCAGTACTTC
TRBV9	TRBJ2-3	TRBD1	NA	CASSAQQGVGTDTQYF	TGTGCCAGCAGCGCCCAACAGGGGGTTGGCACAGATACGCAGTATTTT
TRBV6-6	TRBJ1-5	NA	NA	CASSLVVGSNQPQHF	TGTGCCAGCAGTCTGGTCGTGGGTAGCAATCAGCCCCAGCATTTT
TRBV6-5	TRBJ2-2	NA	few	CASSYGRTTGELFF	TGTGCCAGCAGTTACGGCAGGACAACCGGGGAGCTGTTTTTT
TRBV18	TRBJ1-5	NA	NA	CASSSGLGNQPQHF	TGTGCCAGCTCCTCTGGGCTTGGCAATCAGCCCCAGCATTTT
TRBV25-1	TRBJ2-3	TRBD2	NA	CASSKRGTTDTQYF	TGTGCCAGCTCGAAGCGGGGGACCACAGATACGCAGTATTTT
TRBV2	TRBJ2-7	NA	NA	CASSEGGAGIAYEQYF	TGTGCCAGCAGTGAAGGGGGAGCAGGTATTGCCTACGAGCAGTACTTC
TRBV6-9	TRBJ2-1	TRBD2	NA	CARRYSGRAEAYNEQFF	TGTGCCCGCAGGTATAGCGGGAGGGCCGAAGCCTACAATGAGCAGTTCTTC
TRBV5-1	TRBJ2-5	TRBD2	NA	CASSLAGTSGGKETQYF	TGCGCCAGCAGCTTGGCAGGGACTAGCGGGGGGAAAGAGACCCAGTACTTC
TRBV2	TRBJ2-2	NA	few	CASNRAYTTGELFF	TGTGCCAGCAATAGGGCATACACCACCGGGGAGCTGTTTTTT
TRBV30	TRBJ1-1	TRBD1	NA	CAWSVGGDREAFF	TGTGCCTGGAGTGTAGGGGGCGACCGTGAAGCTTTCTTT
TRBV7-9	TRBJ2-1	NA	large	CASSLETRFFGEQFF	TGTGCCAGCAGCTTAGAAACTAGGTTTTTCGGTGAGCAGTTCTTC
TRBV6-4	TRBJ2-1	TRBD2	NA	CASSTEAGLSYNEQFF	TGTGCCAGCAGTACTGAAGCGGGGTTATCCTACAATGAGCAGTTCTTC
TRBV7-8	TRBJ2-3	NA	NA	CASSLALLASGTDTQYF	TGTGCCAGCAGCTTAGCCCTCCTGGCGTCAGGGACAGATACGCAGTATTTT
TRBV7-6	TRBJ2-1	TRBD1	NA	CASSLTTGQAYNEQFF	TGTGCCAGCAGCTTAACGACAGGGCAAGCCTACAATGAGCAGTTCTTC
TRBV7-8	TRBJ1-6	TRBD1	NA	CASSSGTVYNSPLHF	TGTGCCAGCAGCTCCGGGACAGTCTATAATTCACCCCTCCACTTT
TRBV29-1	TRBJ2-1	TRBD2	few	CSVGSAGGSYNEQFF	TGCAGCGTTGGTTCAGCGGGGGGGTCCTACAATGAGCAGTTCTTC